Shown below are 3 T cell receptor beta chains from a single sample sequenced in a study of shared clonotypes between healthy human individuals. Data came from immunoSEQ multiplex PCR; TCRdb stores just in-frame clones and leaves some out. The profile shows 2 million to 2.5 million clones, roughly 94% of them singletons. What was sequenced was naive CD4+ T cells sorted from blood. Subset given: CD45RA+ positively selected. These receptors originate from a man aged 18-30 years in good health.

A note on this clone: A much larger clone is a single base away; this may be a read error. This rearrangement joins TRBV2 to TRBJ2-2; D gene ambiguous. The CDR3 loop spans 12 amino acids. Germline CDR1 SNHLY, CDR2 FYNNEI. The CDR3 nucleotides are TGTGCCAGCAGCGTCGGTACCGAGGAGCTGTTTTTT. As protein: CASSVGTEELFF.

In DNA form, the CDR3 reads TGTGCCACCAGCAGAGATCGAACGAATTCACCCCTCCACTTT. As protein: CATSRDRTNSPLHF. The chain carries TRBV15 and TRBJ1-6; D uncertain. CDR3 length: 14 amino acids. Trimming took off 0 bases at V and 7 bases at J, with 7 bases between the two ends. Germline V gene sequence: CDR1 LNHNV, CDR2 YYDKDF (reference sequence).

CDR3 sequence reads: CASSVRYEGAQGSFGYTF. The CDR3 region has the DNA TGTGCCAGCAGCGTAAGGTACGAAGGGGCCCAGGGTTCCTTTGGCTACACCTTC. The V gene is TRBV9, the J gene TRBJ1-2; possible D gene TRBD1, 5 bases. The germline gives CDR1 SGDLS, CDR2 YYNGEE. V was clipped by 1 base and J by 7 bases, with 26 bases between them. The CDR3 spans 18 residues.